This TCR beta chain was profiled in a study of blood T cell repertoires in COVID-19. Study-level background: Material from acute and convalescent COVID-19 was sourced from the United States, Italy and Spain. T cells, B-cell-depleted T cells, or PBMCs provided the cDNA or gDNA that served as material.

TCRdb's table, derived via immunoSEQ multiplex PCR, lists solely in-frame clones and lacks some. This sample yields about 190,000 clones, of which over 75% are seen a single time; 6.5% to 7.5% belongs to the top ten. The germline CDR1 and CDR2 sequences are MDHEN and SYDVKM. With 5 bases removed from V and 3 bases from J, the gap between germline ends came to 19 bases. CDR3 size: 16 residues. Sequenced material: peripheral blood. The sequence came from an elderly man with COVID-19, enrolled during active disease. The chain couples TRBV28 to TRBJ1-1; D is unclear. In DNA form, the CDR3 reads TGTGCCAGCAGTCCCCGGGGTCGCCGGACGGACACTGAAGCTTTCTTT. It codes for CASSPRGRRTDTEAFF.